The clone carrying this T cell receptor (beta chain) was found a few times. Its antigen is as yet unknown. The data were taken from a study of cytomegalovirus exposure and HLA in healthy donors. Notes on the study in general: A later examination showed that TCR association rates differed by HLA locus, with DRB1 most and HLA-C fewest.

13 Jbeta primers and 60 Vbeta primers were used for the PCR. The table came from immunoSEQ multiplex PCR; TCRdb's copy has only in-frame clones and leaves some out. In the table there are 100,000 to 130,000 clones, roughly 72% of which are singletons. Sequencing input: PBMCs. The clonotype originates from a man aged 25 to 45 in good health and CMV-seronegative.

The CDR3 coding sequence is TGTGCCAGCAGCCCAGGGACAGAAGGTGAAGCTTTCTTT. This gives the protein CASSPGTEGEAFF. The chain carries TRBV5-4 and TRBJ1-1; 7 bases agree with TRBD1. The CDR3 has 13 amino acids. The trim removed 4 bases at V and 7 bases at J, leaving 7 bases unmatched. CDR1 SGHNT and CDR2 YYREEE come from the germline V gene (reference sequence). Supplemented by reference TRBV5-4 and TRBJ1-1, the full variable domain reads ETGVTQSPTHLIKTRGQQVTLRCSSQSGHNTVSWYQQALGQGPQFIFQYYREEENGRGNFPPRFSGLQFPNYSSELNVNALELDDSALYLCASSPGTEGEAFFGQGTRLTVV.